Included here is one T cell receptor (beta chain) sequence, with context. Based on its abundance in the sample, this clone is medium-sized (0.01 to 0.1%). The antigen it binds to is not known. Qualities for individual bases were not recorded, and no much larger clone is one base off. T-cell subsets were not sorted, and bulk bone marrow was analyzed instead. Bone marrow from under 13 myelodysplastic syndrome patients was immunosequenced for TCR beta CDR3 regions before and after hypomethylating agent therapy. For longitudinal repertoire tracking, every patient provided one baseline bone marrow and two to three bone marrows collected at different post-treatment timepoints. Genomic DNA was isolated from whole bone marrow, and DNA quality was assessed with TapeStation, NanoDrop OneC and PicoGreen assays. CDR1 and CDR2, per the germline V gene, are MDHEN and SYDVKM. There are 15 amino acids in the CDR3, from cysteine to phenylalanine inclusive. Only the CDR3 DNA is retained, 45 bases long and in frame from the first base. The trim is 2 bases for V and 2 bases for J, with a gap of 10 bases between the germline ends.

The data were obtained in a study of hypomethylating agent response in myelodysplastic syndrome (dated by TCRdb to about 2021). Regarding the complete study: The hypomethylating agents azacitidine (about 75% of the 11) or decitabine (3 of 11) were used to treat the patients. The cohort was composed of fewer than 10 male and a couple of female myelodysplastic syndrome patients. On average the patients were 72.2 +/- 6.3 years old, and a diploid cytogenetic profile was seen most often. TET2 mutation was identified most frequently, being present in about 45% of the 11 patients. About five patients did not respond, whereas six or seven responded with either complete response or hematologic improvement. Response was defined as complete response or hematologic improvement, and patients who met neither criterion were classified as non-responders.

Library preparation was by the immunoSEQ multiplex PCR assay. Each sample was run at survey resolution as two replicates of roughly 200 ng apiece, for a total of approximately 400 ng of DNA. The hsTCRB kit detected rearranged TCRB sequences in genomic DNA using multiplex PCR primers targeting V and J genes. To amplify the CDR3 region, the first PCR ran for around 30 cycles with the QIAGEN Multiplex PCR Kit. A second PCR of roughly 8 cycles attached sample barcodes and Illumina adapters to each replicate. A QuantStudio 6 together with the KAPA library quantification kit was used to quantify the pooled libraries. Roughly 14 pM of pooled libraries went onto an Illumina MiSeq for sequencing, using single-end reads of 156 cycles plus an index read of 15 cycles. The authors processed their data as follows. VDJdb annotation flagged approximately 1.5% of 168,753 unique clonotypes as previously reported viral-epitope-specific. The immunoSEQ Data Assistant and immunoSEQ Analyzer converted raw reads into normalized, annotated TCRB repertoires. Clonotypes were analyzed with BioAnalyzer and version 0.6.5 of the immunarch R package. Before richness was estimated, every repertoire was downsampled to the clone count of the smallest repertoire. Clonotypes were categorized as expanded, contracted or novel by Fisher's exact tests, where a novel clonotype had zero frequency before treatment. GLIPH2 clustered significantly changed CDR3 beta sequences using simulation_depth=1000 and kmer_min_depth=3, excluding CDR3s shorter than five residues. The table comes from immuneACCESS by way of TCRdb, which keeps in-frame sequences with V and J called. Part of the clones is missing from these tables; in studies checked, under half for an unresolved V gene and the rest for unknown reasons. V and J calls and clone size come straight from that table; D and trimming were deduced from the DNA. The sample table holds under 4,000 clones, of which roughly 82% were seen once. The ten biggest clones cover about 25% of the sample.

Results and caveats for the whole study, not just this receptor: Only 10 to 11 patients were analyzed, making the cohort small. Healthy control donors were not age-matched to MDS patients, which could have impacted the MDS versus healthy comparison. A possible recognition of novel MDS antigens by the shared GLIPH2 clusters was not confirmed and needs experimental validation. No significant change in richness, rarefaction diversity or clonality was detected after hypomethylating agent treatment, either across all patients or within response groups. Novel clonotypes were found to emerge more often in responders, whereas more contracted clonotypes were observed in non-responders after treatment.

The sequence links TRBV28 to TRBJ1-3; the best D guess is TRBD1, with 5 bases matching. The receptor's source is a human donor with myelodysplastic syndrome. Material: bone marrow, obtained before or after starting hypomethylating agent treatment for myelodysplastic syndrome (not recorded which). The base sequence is TGTGCCAGCAGTTTACTGGGGGGAACTGGAAACACCATATATTTT. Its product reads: CASSLLGGTGNTIYF.